This T cell receptor beta chain was sequenced in a study of cytomegalovirus exposure and HLA in healthy donors. Germline-derived CDR1 and CDR2 are LGHNA and YSLEER. The ends were cut back, 0 bases at V and 6 bases at J, with 9 bases in the middle. The CDR3 loop spans 14 amino acids. The donors were healthy bone marrow donors. This clone has more than one count but fewer than ten. Its specificity is unknown. 13 Jbeta primers and 60 Vbeta primers were used for the PCR. Some clones are missing from TCRdb's copy, which holds only in-frame ones; the method was immunoSEQ multiplex PCR. The sample has approximately 150,000 clones; roughly 80% are singletons. Study results and limitations: An analysis done earlier found most TCR beta V segments productive about 87% or about 30% of the time. TRBV6-2, TRBV6-3 and other indistinguishable V segments were excluded. Immune exposure data for these donors was limited to CMV serostatus.

The chain couples TRBV4-3 to TRBJ1-5; TRBD1 might be the D (5 bases). The sequenced sample was PBMCs. The origin of this receptor is a woman in her forties in good health and CMV-seropositive. This CDR3 is CASSQDLGGQPQHF. CDR3 in DNA: TGCGCCAGCAGCCAAGATCTGGGGGGTCAGCCCCAGCATTTT.